This T cell receptor beta chain was identified during a study of cytomegalovirus exposure and HLA in healthy donors (dated by TCRdb to the late 2010s). Study-level background: An earlier analysis of 587 of the donors reported 250 to 350 Gb of sequence data and approximately 120 million unique TCR beta sequences obtained from some 170 million T cells. About 5 DR-DQ haplotypes were handled as single units for association and clustering, since linkage in the cohort was strong. In an earlier analysis of a few hundred of the donors, high-throughput TCR beta sequencing was used to judge whether each TCR beta V gene segment behaved as functional or pseudogenic. In the later analysis, no new phenotypic data were used to find candidate immune exposures; instead, reliance was placed on TCR beta sequences and their occurrence across donors. Among about 400 genotyped donors of the cohort, an average of approximately 200,000 unique TCR beta nucleotide sequences was sequenced per donor, of which about 18% were non-productive. A later analysis re-examined previously published TCR beta repertoires from more than 600 donors and added high-resolution HLA genotyping to investigate patterns of TCR occurrence. In a later genetic analysis, genome-wide SNP genotypes for about 55% of the roughly 700 donors were used, and that subset was treated as a discovery cohort. All discovery cohort repertoires had been generated on a single sequencing platform. A separate validation cohort of roughly 110 different subjects was used in addition to the 666-subject first cohort. Among the approximately 430 genotyped donors, more than 70% belonged to the genetic ancestry cluster associated with self-reported Caucasian donors. About 310 gigabases of sequencing data and tens of millions of unique TCR sequences were included in an early release covering about 700 HLA-typed donors. The T cell repertoires of some 700 subjects were profiled by immunosequencing and related to cytomegalovirus serostatus. The number of donors typed differed by locus, with about 629-630 for A, B, C, DRB1 and DQB1, roughly 550 for DQA1, some 570 for DPA1, and under 490 for DPB1. To predict cytomegalovirus infection status, the study brought together high-throughput TCR immunosequencing, statistical association of individual TCRs with disease status, and machine learning. HLA typing covered class I and class II loci at four-digit resolution. Donor age, sex, ethnicity and CMV serostatus were compiled alongside the repertoire data. The aim of the study was to test whether cataloging public T cell receptors could identify signatures of past pathogen exposure. Broader findings and caveats from the paper: A later genetic analysis reported fewer N-insertions in productive TCRs among donors in an Asian-associated ancestry cluster than the roughly 700-donor mean. A later analysis reported that several top co-occurrence clusters appeared linked to parvovirus B19, influenza, CMV and Epstein-Barr virus. The cohort was sequenced for TCR beta chains only, and without alpha or paired-chain data the features that could be detected were limited. An association between a missense DCLRE1C variant and V-gene and J-gene trimming of TCR beta chains was found in a later genetic analysis and replicated in an independent cohort. Linkage disequilibrium might explain the correlated functional status among segregating V segments, but an unknown experimental factor could not be excluded. Presence/absence analyses assumed roughly uniform sequencing depth across donors, an assumption that may not hold. Approximately 18 rarely observed V segments, including chromosome 9 orphons, were excluded from the earlier analysis of several hundred of the donors because counts were too low. The sequencing pipeline was judged likely to have produced a cluster of highly shared sequence variants as a technical artifact. At a false discovery rate of 0.05, a later analysis linked roughly 17,000 TCR beta sequences to specific HLA alleles. When HLA alleles, especially DR and DQ, strongly co-occurred, TCR associations were difficult to assign to individual alleles. The study listed 150 to 200 TCR beta chains as associated with cytomegalovirus. Most CMV-associated TCR beta chains appeared to be HLA-restricted in a later analysis, and the HLA associations seemed to be driven largely by CMV exposure. Because HLA typing was missing for some donors at each locus, association tests included only the typed subset. Cytomegalovirus status was reported to be diagnosed by the classifier with high specificity and sensitivity in both the original and validation cohorts. In a later analysis, HLA-associated TCR beta chains showed more clonal expansion and lower generation probabilities than non-associated chains that were equally common. Broadly in line with IMGT annotations, most TCR beta V segments showed up in productive rearrangements about 90% or about 30% of the time in an earlier analysis of approximately 600 of the donors. Most TCR sequences were observed very rarely across donors, whereas some public TCRs were present in many individuals. Immune exposure information for the cohort was limited to CMV serostatus. A further reported finding was that TCR beta sequences accurately predicted the HLA-A and HLA-B alleles for most subjects in the first cohort. A later analysis found that TCR association rates varied across HLA loci, with DRB1 alleles showing the most associated TCRs and HLA-C alleles the fewest. Three of the identified cytomegalovirus-associated TCR beta chains were confirmed in vitro to be specific for cytomegalovirus antigens. According to the authors, the approach could potentially be generalized to other disease states and immunological phenotypes.

Receptor amplification or capture employed the immunoSEQ multiplex PCR assay. The multiplex PCR relied on a mix of 60 forward primers for TCR Vbeta segments and 13 reverse primers for TCR Jbeta segments. A multiplex PCR assay on genomic DNA amplified the CDR3 region of rearranged TCR beta genes. On the Illumina HiSeq System, the amplified TCR beta libraries were sequenced as 87-base-pair reads. Concerning the study's data processing: Across the 666 repertoires, a later analysis counted some 81 million unique TCR beta chains, some 11 million of which were shared by at least two donors. A nearest-neighbor algorithm error-corrected the raw reads and collapsed the reads into unique sequences, merging closely related sequences to remove PCR and sequencing errors. CDR3 sequences were aligned to IMGT reference sequences to assign V, D and J gene segments. For a sequence to be retained, a match of at least six nucleotides to both a V gene segment and a J gene segment was required. Rearrangements were called productive when the CDR3 lacked stop codons and stayed in frame with V and J; all others were non-productive. Following IMGT convention, CDR3 was defined as the stretch from the second conserved V-encoded cysteine up to the conserved J-encoded phenylalanine. Sequences without an unambiguous match to a single V gene segment were excluded from the earlier analysis of approximately 560 of the donors. In an earlier analysis of 450 to 750 of the donors, a V segment was called functional when productive rearrangements were above 56.7%, and segregating when the standard deviation between donors exceeded 5%. To diagnose cytomegalovirus status from the catalog of TCR beta chain sequences, a statistical classification framework was built. In a later analysis, V and J genes were assigned by comparing TCR nucleotide sequences against IMGT/GENE-DB human TR gene sequences. In a later analysis, CDR3 sequences and most-parsimonious VDJ recombination scenarios were assigned using the TCRdist pipeline. A later analysis defined each TCR beta chain by its CDR3 amino acid sequence plus V-gene family, and excluded reads lacking a unique V-gene family. As a way to deal with suspected cross-contamination and a sequencing artifact, a later analysis dropped more than 500 nucleotide sequences that were highly shared and had low generation probability. In a later analysis, a clonal expansion index for each public chain was calculated from normalized within-repertoire ranks of inferred template counts. Generation probabilities in a later analysis came from a VDJ recombination model fitted to out-of-frame rearrangements, and those results were checked against IGoR. A later analysis scored TCR-TCR, TCR-HLA and TCR-CMV co-occurrence with hypergeometric tests, applying a repertoire-size bias correction to TCR pairs. False discovery rates were estimated in a later analysis by permuting HLA or CMV assignments 20 times. In a later analysis, co-occurring TCRs were grouped using DBSCAN, and TCRdist sequence similarity was added for clustering within HLA-allele-positive subsets. Co-occurrence clustering excluded repertoires with fewer than 30,000 or more than 120,000 public chains, plus five with anomalous nucleotide sharing. TCRdb limited this immuneACCESS table to in-frame rearrangements with V and J called. A share of clones is missing; checked studies link under half to unresolved V genes, and the rest is unexplained. Clone size and the V and J calls come from that table; the DNA yielded D and trimming. This sample's records show 200,000 to 250,000 clones. About 1% of the sample comes from the top ten.

In total, fewer than 750 healthy bone marrow donors made up the cohort. Cohort members were all nominally healthy when sampled, although unrecorded immune exposures were likely present. The donor tested CMV seropositive, placing the donor among the 289 seropositive members of the cohort. Every donor gave a peripheral blood sample, and the peripheral blood mononuclear cells from that sample were used for TCR beta sequencing. The Qiagen DNeasy Blood Extraction Kit was used to extract genomic DNA from the blood cell samples. Regarding this clone: It lacks a known antigen.

This TCR was sampled from a woman aged 25 to 45 in good health and CMV-seropositive. Sequencing input: PBMCs.

The nucleotide sequence reads as follows: TGCGCCAGCAGCTCAGAACAGGGCAGGGGTCGAGGGGAGACCCAGTACTTC. The translation is CASSSEQGRGRGETQYF. The rearranged chain carries TRBV5-1 and TRBJ2-5; a tentative D match to TRBD1 spans 6 bases. The cysteine opens and the phenylalanine closes a CDR3 of 17 amino acids. The sequence is cut down to CDR3 DNA, 51 bases in frame from base 1. The CDR1 and CDR2 encoded by the germline V gene are SGHRS and YFSETQ. V loses 3 bases of germline sequence and J loses 5 bases, and the interval between the two ends is 23 bases.